Following are 4 T cell receptor beta chains from one sample sequenced in a study of T cells in Graves' hyperthyroidism and ophthalmopathy. What was amplified from RNA transcripts were TCR beta CDR3 regions. Initially, a first-round RT-PCR of the TCR CDR3 employed the HTBI primer set. TCRdb itself ran the multiplex PCR reads through MiXCR, one entry per CDR3 protein. The sample has approximately 500,000 distinct CDR3 sequences; around 46% are singletons. The sequenced sample consisted of peripheral blood or thyroid tissue (not recorded which). The receptors stem from a woman aged 18-35 years with Graves' hyperthyroidism.

This chain uses TRBV7-9 with TRBJ1-6; D is unresolved. The CDR3 length is 14 residues. Germline CDR1 and CDR2: SEHNR and FQNEAQ (reference sequence). Trimming pared 3 bases from V and 5 bases from J, leaving 8 bases between. CDR3 DNA: TGTGCCAGCAGCTTCGGTGAAGATAATTCACCCCTCCACTTT. Its protein product is CASSFGEDNSPLHF. The full variable domain, completed using reference TRBV7-9 and TRBJ1-6, is DTGVSQNPRHKITKRGQNVTFRCDPISEHNRLYWYRQTLGQGPEFLTYFQNEAQLEKSRLLSDRFSAERPKGSFSTLEIQRTEQGDSAMYLCASSFGEDNSPLHFGNGTRLTVT.

This clonotype came up many times. The gene calls are TRBV2 and TRBJ2-5; D perhaps matches TRBD2 (5 bases). With 2 bases removed from V and 0 bases from J, the gap between germline ends came to 7 bases. Germline V lookup: CDR1 SNHLY, CDR2 FYNNEI. CDR3 length: 14 amino acids. The CDR3 bases are TGTGCCAGCAGTGAATGGGGAGACCAAGAGACCCAGTACTTC. Protein sequence: CASSEWGDQETQYF.

This clonotype showed up many times. The V call is TRBV5-4, the J call TRBJ1-3; D gene uncertain. CDR3 length: 15 residues. The V end lost 0 bases, the J end lost 0 bases, and 7 bases lay between the germline ends. CDR1 and CDR2 from the germline V gene are SGHNT and YYREEE (reference sequence). The CDR3 reads CASSLDGYSGNTIYF. In DNA form, the CDR3 reads TGTGCCAGCAGCTTGGACGGTTACTCTGGAAACACCATATATTTT.

This clonotype showed up just a few times. The gene calls are TRBV5-1 and TRBJ2-7, with 14 bases fitting TRBD2. Losses at the gene ends were 3 bases for V and 7 bases for J; bases not matched to a gene: 9. CDR3 length: 16 amino acids. Germline CDR1 is SGHRS and CDR2 is YFSETQ. The CDR3 loop reads CASSSGGLAGVREQYF. The DNA of the CDR3 is TGCGCCAGCAGCTCCGGGGGACTAGCGGGAGTAAGAGAGCAGTACTTC.